This TCR beta chain was retrieved from a study of blood T cells in healthy people across ages. Germline V gene sequence: CDR1 DFQATT, CDR2 SNEGSKA (reference sequence). The CDR3 has 13 residues. Combining a sample-barcoded 5' primer with a J-beta primer mix, a second PCR ran for 7 to 11 cycles. A single record per CDR3 protein comes from TCRdb applying MiXCR to the 5' RACE reads. The sample holds approximately 1.5 million distinct CDR3 sequences, 42% seen once. The donors, healthy Caucasians from Russia, were aged 6 to 90. Collection of 9 to 10 milliliters of peripheral blood was performed for each donor.

The sequenced sample was blood. This sequence originates from a woman aged 18-29 years in good health. The chain is built from TRBV20-1 and TRBJ2-5; D tentatively reads TRBD1 or TRBD2 (5 bases each). The J call could be wrong; TRBJ2-1 is a better fit for the DNA end. CDR3 bases: TGCAGTGCAGGGACGGCGAAGGAGGAGACCCAGTTCTTC. This encodes CSAGTAKEETQFF.